The 8 T cell receptor beta chains given below trace back to one sample, sequenced in a study of PD-L1 blockade in urothelial cancer. TCRdb's copy holds only in-frame clones and misses some; the assay was immunoSEQ multiplex PCR. The table includes 25,000 to 30,000 clones, around 85% detected once. Sequences were derived from PBMCs, sampled around atezolizumab (anti-PD-L1) treatment. The receptors were sampled from a man over 45 with urothelial cancer.

This sequence joins TRBV6-6 and TRBJ2-2; 9 nucleotides align to TRBD1. With 7 bases clipped from V and 5 bases from J, the junction kept 8 bases outside the gene matches. CDR3 size: 15 residues. CDR1 and CDR2 from the germline V gene are MNHNY and SVGAGI (reference sequence). The chain's CDR3 is CASTENRGQTGELFF. The CDR3 bases are TGTGCCAGCACTGAAAACAGGGGGCAGACCGGGGAGCTGTTTTTT.

The V call is TRBV18, the J call TRBJ2-1; TRBD1 agrees at 7 bases. The germline gives CDR1 KGHSH, CDR2 LQKENI. This CDR3 region has 15 residues. Trimming removed 6 bases from V and 7 bases from J; junction bases left unmatched: 12. The CDR3 nucleotides read TGTGCCAGCTCGTCTGGGACAGACCTTGGGAATGAGCAGTTCTTC. Its protein is CASSSGTDLGNEQFF.

This rearrangement joins TRBV28 to TRBJ2-5; TRBD2 matches 15 bases. The germline V gene encodes CDR1 MDHEN and CDR2 SYDVKM. Germline trimming cut 2 bases from V and 1 base from J; bases unmatched to any gene: 2. This CDR3 comprises 17 residues. This chain's CDR3 is CASSLGTSGGFQETQYF. CDR3 DNA sequence: TGTGCCAGCAGTTTAGGGACTAGCGGGGGGTTCCAAGAGACCCAGTACTTC.

This clone was observed a single time. J is TRBJ1-3 and V is TRBV25-1, with 7 bases identical to TRBD1. CDR3 length equals 17 residues. Germline V gene lookup returns CDR1 MGHDK and CDR2 SYGVNS. Trimming at V came to 5 bases and at J to 0 bases, leaving 10 bases not matched to a gene. The CDR3, as DNA: TGTGCCAGCAGTCCCCGACAGGGACGATTCTCTGGAAACACCATATATTTT. This codes for CASSPRQGRFSGNTIYF.

This clone was observed a handful of times. J is TRBJ2-2 and V is TRBV10-1; the D is unclear. CDR1 is WNHNN and CDR2 is SYGVQD in the germline V gene (reference sequence). The CDR3 is made up of 11 amino acids. Between the trimmed V and J ends, which lost 3 bases and 8 bases, there was a span of 4 bases. The CDR3 sequence is CASSDLGELFF. CDR3 sequence (DNA): TGCGCCAGCAGTGACCTAGGGGAGCTGTTTTTT.

V gene TRBV7-9 combines with J gene TRBJ1-5; D gene uncertain. Trimming shortened V by 1 base and J by 0 bases, and 7 bases separated the two germline ends. Germline loops: CDR1 SEHNR, CDR2 FQNEAQ (reference sequence). This CDR3 region has 15 residues. Here the CDR3 DNA reads TGTGCCAGCAGCTTAGGGCCGTATAGCAATCAGCCCCAGCATTTT. Translation: CASSLGPYSNQPQHF.

V usage is TRBV6-4 and J usage is TRBJ2-3; D possibly corresponds to TRBD2 (5 bases). The CDR3 is 15 residues long. The V and J ends lost 0 bases and 7 bases respectively, with 14 bases between them. Germline V gene data show CDR1 as MRHNA and CDR2 as SNTAGT. For the CDR3, the DNA is TGTGCCAGCAGTGACTCCGAGGGTGGAGCAAATACGCAGTATTTT. Protein sequence: CASSDSEGGANTQYF.

The V and J genes are TRBV5-6 and TRBJ1-4, with TRBD1 as a possible D gene (6 bases). The CDR3 is made up of 15 amino acids. CDR1 and CDR2 from the germline V gene are SGHDT and YYEEEE. Trimming shortened V by 3 bases and J by 7 bases, and 16 bases separated the two germline ends. CDR3 sequence (DNA): TGTGCCAGCAGCTCCCTCCGGGCCAGGGGTGAAAAACTGTTTTTT. It is translated as CASSSLRARGEKLFF.